This T cell receptor beta chain originates from a study of read filtering for tumor transcriptome and immune sequencing. About the study: R-ISS stage counts were eight or nine for I, about 15 for II, roughly seven for III.

Molecular barcoded adaptors covering alpha/delta and beta/gamma chains were used on approximately 400 ng RNA. In TCRdb, the reads were re-called with MiXCR into one record per CDR3 protein. The table includes over 50,000 distinct CDR3 sequences, roughly 19% detected once. Ten or more counts support this clonotype. What it binds is unknown. One junction end does not reproduce the germline sequence, and a read error may be involved. General study findings and limits: The sorted CD138-negative fraction was a mixed bone marrow immune population, not purified T cells.

Germline CDR1 reads MDHEN; CDR2 reads SYDVKM. The CDR3 spans 15 residues. This TCR came from a donor over 35 with multiple myeloma. The sequencing input was a population of CD138-negative cells sorted from bone marrow. This chain uses TRBV28 with TRBJ2-6; 9 nucleotides agree with TRBD1. CDR3 coding DNA: TGTGCCAGCGTGACACAGGGGGCTGGGGCCAACGTCCTGATTTTC. Its translation is CASVTQGAGANVLIF.